These T cell receptor beta chains were read from a single sample in a study of cytomegalovirus exposure and HLA in healthy donors. Only in-frame clones appear in the TCRdb table, and some are missing; sequencing was by immunoSEQ multiplex PCR. The sample shows more than 75,000 clones, and 15% to 19% sits with its ten largest clones. Sample: PBMCs. The receptors here all came from a man aged 50-59 years in good health and CMV-seropositive. The CDR3 runs from the conserved cysteine through the conserved F or W. The D gene is left open where the match is weak.

V gene	D gene	J gene	CDR3 DNA	CDR3 protein
TRBV4-2	TRBD1	TRBJ1-1	TGTGCCAGCAGCCGCGGACAGGGCATGAACACTGAAGCTTTCTTT	CASSRGQGMNTEAFF
TRBV2	-	TRBJ1-1	TGTGCCAGCAGACGAGGGGGAGGGACTGAAGCTTTCTTT	CASRRGGGTEAFF
TRBV12-5	-	TRBJ1-2	TGTGCTAGTGCTACTCGCTTGAGGAGGGAGGGTAACTATGGCTACACCTTC	CASATRLRREGNYGYTF
TRBV5-6	TRBD2	TRBJ2-1	TGTGCCAGCAGCAGACTAGCGGGAGTGGCTGAGCAGTTCTTC	CASSRLAGVAEQFF
TRBV27	-	TRBJ2-3	TGTGCCAGCAGTTCACTCTACCGGGACAACACAGATACGCAGTATTTT	CASSSLYRDNTDTQYF
TRBV5-6	TRBD1	TRBJ2-5	TGTGCCAGCAGCTTGTTGAGACAGGGAATGACCCAGTACTTC	CASSLLRQGMTQYF
TRBV5-1	TRBD1	TRBJ2-2	TGCGCCAGCAGCGCCAGGGACAGAAACACCGGGGAGCTGTTTTTT	CASSARDRNTGELFF
TRBV11-3	TRBD2	TRBJ2-7	TGTGCCAGCAGCTTAGGGGGTAGCGGGAGTTACGAGCAGTACTTC	CASSLGGSGSYEQYF
TRBV2	TRBD1	TRBJ2-7	TGTGCCAGCAGTTCCTGGGACAGTCTGGAGGAGCAGTACTTC	CASSSWDSLEEQYF
TRBV2	TRBD1	TRBJ1-1	TGTGCCAGCCCGACAGGGATGACCACTGAAGCTTTCTTT	CASPTGMTTEAFF
TRBV7-8	-	TRBJ1-4	TGTGCCAGCAGCTCTGCGTCCAGGGTGGTAGGGCAACTGTTTTTT	CASSSASRVVGQLFF
TRBV30	-	TRBJ2-1	TGTGCCTGGAGTCTCCCAGGGGTCTACAATGAGCAGTTCTTC	CAWSLPGVYNEQFF
TRBV18	TRBD1	TRBJ1-1	TGTGCCAGCTCTCCAGGGACAGGGATGAACACTGAAGCTTTCTTT	CASSPGTGMNTEAFF
TRBV19	TRBD2	TRBJ2-1	TGTGCCAGTAGTATGGGGCCTGGAGCTAGCGGGAGGGCGGGGAATGAGCAGTTCTTC	CASSMGPGASGRAGNEQFF
TRBV10-1	TRBD1	TRBJ1-1	TGCGCCAGCAGTTCAGGGGGAAACACTGAAGCTTTCTTT	CASSSGGNTEAFF
TRBV12-5	-	TRBJ1-2	TGTGCTAGTGGTTTCAACTCGGGGGGGGGCTATGGCTACACCTTC	CASGFNSGGGYGYTF
TRBV27	TRBD2	TRBJ2-7	TGTGCCAGCAGTTACGCGAGCGGGAGGGCCCTCTCCTACGAGCAGTACTTC	CASSYASGRALSYEQYF
TRBV18	TRBD1	TRBJ2-3	TGTGCCAGCTCAGGCCAGGGGGTCGGCACAGATACGCAGTATTTT	CASSGQGVGTDTQYF